The 4 T cell receptor beta chains below come from one sample, sequenced in a study of radiotherapy plus CTLA-4 blockade in lung cancer. Repertoires were generated with immunoSEQ multiplex PCR, while TCRdb's copy carries only in-frame clones and drops some. This sample has about 81,000 clones; 55% to 75% occur once, and the top ten carry about 14%. Specimen: peripheral blood, collected from a patient treated with radiotherapy plus ipilimumab. The origin of the receptors is a human donor with non-small cell lung cancer that progressed on radiotherapy plus ipilimumab.

This CDR3 reads CASSVVPGGRTDEYNEQFF. In DNA, the CDR3 is TGTGCCAGCAGCGTGGTTCCCGGGGGTAGGACAGACGAATACAATGAGCAGTTCTTC. V is TRBV9 and J is TRBJ2-1; D may be TRBD1 or TRBD2 (6 bases each). Germline V gene lookup returns CDR1 SGDLS and CDR2 YYNGEE. This CDR3 contains 19 residues. The V end was cut by 2 bases, the J end by 4 bases, with 25 bases between.

This clone turned up a few times. This chain links TRBV15 with TRBJ2-7, with D maybe TRBD2 (5 bases). V was clipped by 1 base and J by 2 bases, with 12 bases between them. The CDR3 runs 15 residues. CDR1 and CDR2 (germline): LNHNV, YYDKDF (reference sequence). CDR3 DNA sequence: TGTGCCACCAGCAGAGTCCTTGAGGGCGCCTACGAGCAGTACTTC. Translating it yields CATSRVLEGAYEQYF.

The V call is TRBV7-9, the J call TRBJ2-5; tentatively, D is TRBD1 (5 bases). This CDR3 is 13 amino acids long. V lost 5 bases and J lost 2, with 9 bases in between. Germline lookup yields CDR1 SEHNR and CDR2 FQNEAQ (reference sequence). The CDR3 DNA reads as TGTGCCAGCAGCCTGGGGCGACAAGAGACCCAGTACTTC. This translates into CASSLGRQETQYF.

CDR3 in DNA: TGTGCCAGCAGCCCAAACTCGGGAGGCGAGCAGTACTTC. Translating gives CASSPNSGGEQYF. V is TRBV7-2 and J is TRBJ2-7; 7 nucleotides align to TRBD2. CDR1 SGHTA and CDR2 FQGNSA come from the germline V gene. V shed 5 bases and J 6 bases; nucleotides not matched to a gene: 7. The CDR3 has 13 residues.